A single sample is the source of the 30 T cell receptor beta chains below, sequenced in a study of sequential checkpoint blockade in melanoma. Treatment reported: randomized to nivolumab then ipilimumab (arm A) or the reverse (arm B). Only in-frame clones appear in the TCRdb table, and some are missing; sequencing was by immunoSEQ multiplex PCR. The data show several thousand clones, approximately 56% seen once. Sequenced material: CD8+ T cells sorted from blood (inferred from file names), taken from a patient given nivolumab and ipilimumab in sequence. The receptors were sampled from a human donor with melanoma.

V is TRBV7-8 and J is TRBJ2-7, with 9 bases that match TRBD1. The CDR3 has 14 amino acids. The V gene end was trimmed by 7 bases and the J gene end by 2 bases; junction bases not matched to a gene: 6. Germline CDR1 SGHVS, CDR2 FQNEAQ. Written as DNA, the CDR3 is TGTGCCAGCACCGTGACAGGGGGGGCCTACGAGCAGTACTTC. Translated: CASTVTGGAYEQYF.

This rearrangement joins TRBV28 to TRBJ2-7, with D perhaps matching TRBD1 (5 bases). Germline V CDR1 and CDR2: MDHEN, SYDVKM. The length of the CDR3 is 12 residues. Trimming took 6 bases from V and 4 from J, leaving 10 bases between them. In DNA, the CDR3 is TGTGCCAGCAGACCGCAGGGTTACGAGCAGTACTTC. Protein product: CASRPQGYEQYF.

This chain connects TRBV5-5 to TRBJ2-5; a possible D gene is TRBD1 (6 bases). Germline CDR1 reads SGHKS; CDR2 reads YYEKEE (reference sequence). CDR3 length: 14 amino acids. Trimming removed 0 bases at V and 4 bases at J, with 10 bases between. This chain's CDR3 is CASSLASRGETQYF. The CDR3 DNA follows: TGTGCCAGCAGCTTGGCCAGCAGGGGAGAGACCCAGTACTTC.

The chain has TRBV10-3 and TRBJ2-1; D is unresolved. Germline V lookup: CDR1 ENHRY, CDR2 SYGVKD. The V end was cut by 3 bases, the J end by 7 bases, with 7 bases between. This CDR3 is 12 amino acids long. The CDR3 bases are TGTGCCATCAGTGAAGTCGCGAATGAGCAGTTCTTC. This translates into CAISEVANEQFF.

This clone showed up just once. The chain combines TRBV28 with TRBJ2-5; 9 positions agree with TRBD1. Germline CDR1 is MDHEN and CDR2 is SYDVKM. The V gene end was trimmed by 7 bases and the J gene end by 11 bases; junction bases not matched to a gene: 8. The CDR3 is made up of 12 amino acids. DNA for the CDR3: TGTGCCAGCACCAGGACAGGGGTGGAGCAGTACTTC. Its protein is CASTRTGVEQYF.

This clone showed up just a few times. The chain combines TRBV27 with TRBJ1-1; D may be TRBD1 (5 bases). V was shortened by 5 bases and J by 7 bases, with 14 bases between the two germline ends. Germline loops: CDR1 MNHEY, CDR2 SMNVEV (reference sequence). This CDR3 spans 13 amino acids. The CDR3 spells CASSMGQGGEAFF. For the CDR3, the DNA is TGTGCCAGCAGTATGGGTCAGGGTGGTGAAGCTTTCTTT.

This sequence joins TRBV27 and TRBJ1-1; tentatively, D is TRBD1 (6 bases). Germline assignment: CDR1 MNHEY and CDR2 SMNVEV (reference sequence). The CDR3 spans 14 residues. Trimming removed 7 bases from V and 4 bases from J, with 16 bases in between. CDR3 sequence: CASKRTTGSTEAFF. CDR3 nucleotides: TGTGCCAGCAAGAGAACCACAGGGTCCACTGAAGCTTTCTTT.

This clone turned up a few times. The junction departs from germline at one end; a sequencing error may be responsible. The chain joins TRBV5-1 to TRBJ2-3; a possible D gene is TRBD1 (5 bases). The germline CDR1 and CDR2 sequences are SGHRS and YFSETQ. This CDR3 has 15 amino acids. The CDR3 sequence is CAGSPPAGQADTQYF. The CDR3 DNA follows: TGCGCCGGCAGCCCCCCGGCAGGGCAGGCAGATACGCAGTATTTT.

This chain links TRBV15 with TRBJ1-4, with TRBD1 matching 12 bases. Looked up from germline, CDR1 is LNHNV and CDR2 is YYDKDF (reference sequence). After removal of 3 bases from V and 3 bases from J, the junction contained 8 bases not matched to a gene. CDR3 size: 18 residues. The CDR3 sequence is CATSRGPGQGASNEKLFF. In DNA, the CDR3 is TGTGCCACCAGCAGGGGCCCGGGACAGGGGGCTTCTAATGAAAAACTGTTTTTT.

The chain uses TRBV2 and TRBJ2-3; TRBD2 agrees at 14 bases. CDR3 length: 15 amino acids. The V segment lost 5 bases and the J segment 6 bases; nucleotides outside the gene matches: 4. Germline V gives CDR1 SNHLY, CDR2 FYNNEI. CDR3 in amino acids: CASSRLAGGRDTQYF. In DNA form, the CDR3 reads TGTGCCAGCAGTAGACTAGCGGGGGGGCGGGATACGCAGTATTTT.

The rearrangement uses TRBV7-3 and TRBJ2-7; D not certain. The CDR3 extends over 11 amino acids. V was clipped by 4 bases and J by 5 bases, with 6 bases between them. Germline-derived CDR1 and CDR2 are SGHTA and FQGTGA. The CDR3 reads CASSSFDEQYF. CDR3 DNA sequence: TGTGCCAGCAGCTCGTTTGACGAGCAGTACTTC.

This chain joins TRBV19 and TRBJ1-5; D may be TRBD1 (6 bases). This CDR3 contains 15 residues. The V end was cut by 2 bases, the J end by 1 base, with 9 bases between. Germline CDR1 is LNHDA and CDR2 is SQIVND (reference sequence). The CDR3 protein is CASSIIRGSNQPQHF. CDR3 coding DNA: TGTGCCAGTAGTATAATCAGGGGAAGCAATCAGCCCCAGCATTTT.

The V gene is TRBV29-1, the J gene TRBJ1-2, with TRBD1 matching over 9 bases. The CDR3 is 15 amino acids. Germline CDR1 reads SQVTM; CDR2 reads ANQGSEA. The ends lost 5 bases at V and 4 bases at J; junction bases unmatched: 11. The CDR3 spells CSVYRTGEEGYGYTF. CDR3 bases: TGCAGCGTTTACCGGACAGGGGAAGAGGGCTATGGCTACACCTTC.

Only a few counts were recorded for this clone. The chain links TRBV28 to TRBJ1-1; weak D call: TRBD1 (5 bases). Germline V CDR1 and CDR2: MDHEN, SYDVKM. V gave up 1 base and J gave up 1 base, with 7 bases separating them. This CDR3 comprises 14 residues. The CDR3 loop reads CASSLFGGNTEAFF. The CDR3 DNA sequence: TGTGCCAGCAGTTTATTCGGGGGGAACACTGAAGCTTTCTTT.

This clone was detected only a few times. The V and J genes are TRBV9 and TRBJ1-4; 11 bases line up with TRBD1. CDR3 length: 15 residues. Germline CDR1 SGDLS, CDR2 YYNGEE. The V segment lost 3 bases and the J segment 3 bases; nucleotides outside the gene matches: 1. The CDR3 is CASSAGQGANEKLFF. CDR3 nucleotides: TGTGCCAGCAGCGCGGGACAGGGGGCTAATGAAAAACTGTTTTTT.

This clone was counted a single time. The rearrangement joins TRBV5-1 to TRBJ2-3; TRBD1 is a possible D gene (5 bases). The CDR3 loop spans 17 amino acids. Trimming pared 2 bases from V and 0 bases from J, leaving 16 bases between. The germline CDR1 and CDR2 sequences are SGHRS and YFSETQ. CDR3 nucleotides: TGCGCCAGCAGCTTTGGCAGGGCGAGCCCTAGCACAGATACGCAGTATTTT. It is translated as CASSFGRASPSTDTQYF. Variable domain in full (rest from reference TRBV5-1 and TRBJ2-3): KAGVTQTPRYLIKTRGQQVTLSCSPISGHRSVSWYQQTPGQGLQFLFEYFSETQRNKGNFPGRFSGRQFSNSRSEMNVSTLELGDSALYLCASSFGRASPSTDTQYFGPGTRLTVL.

The rearrangement joins TRBV5-1 to TRBJ1-2; 12 bases are a match to TRBD1. CDR3 length: 15 amino acids. Per the germline V gene, CDR1 is SGHRS and CDR2 is YFSETQ. V was clipped by 3 bases and J by 7 bases; unmatched bases: 7. CDR3 sequence reads: CASSWTGTGGGGYTF. CDR3 bases: TGCGCCAGCAGCTGGACCGGGACAGGGGGCGGTGGCTACACCTTC.

The chain joins TRBV4-1 to TRBJ2-1; TRBD1 matches 8 bases. V shed 1 base, J shed 3 bases, and the junction held 2 bases outside the gene matches. The germline gives CDR1 MGHRA, CDR2 YSYEKL. There are 15 residues in the CDR3. This chain's CDR3 is CASSQADRVYNEQFF. The CDR3 region has the DNA TGCGCCAGCAGCCAAGCGGACAGGGTCTACAATGAGCAGTTCTTC.

This clone showed up just a few times. The chain has TRBV7-9 and TRBJ1-2; possible D gene TRBD1, 5 bases. This CDR3 contains 18 residues. V shed 1 base and J shed 3 bases, with 21 bases lying between them. Germline-derived CDR1 and CDR2 are SEHNR and FQNEAQ (reference sequence). In nucleotides, the CDR3 is TGTGCCAGCAGCTTAGAACGAGCGAAGAGCACGGGGGACTATGGCTACACCTTC. Its translation: CASSLERAKSTGDYGYTF.

This chain uses TRBV11-2 with TRBJ2-7; no clear D gene. Germline CDR1 SGHAT, CDR2 FQNNGV. The CDR3 is made up of 11 amino acids. V lost 4 bases and J lost 5, with 6 bases in between. CDR3 region: CASSSFDEQYF. CDR3 coding DNA: TGTGCCAGCAGCTCGTTTGACGAGCAGTACTTC.

This clone was found a few times. The chain joins TRBV4-2 to TRBJ2-7; perhaps TRBD2 as D (5 bases). Germline V lookup: CDR1 LGHNA, CDR2 YNFKEQ. The V and J ends lost 0 bases and 3 bases respectively, with 9 bases between them. The length of the CDR3 is 14 residues. CDR3 in amino acids: CASSQEWRVYEQYF. The CDR3 nucleotides read TGTGCCAGCAGCCAAGAGTGGCGGGTCTACGAGCAGTACTTC.

The CDR3 DNA sequence: TGTGCCAGCAGCGTAGGAGGCGGAATCTCTGGAAACACCATATATTTT. Translation gives CASSVGGGISGNTIYF. The V call is TRBV9, the J call TRBJ1-3; D unresolved. The CDR3 is made up of 16 amino acids. Trimming pared 0 bases from V and 0 bases from J, leaving 10 bases between. The germline gives CDR1 SGDLS, CDR2 YYNGEE.

The chain has TRBV7-9 and TRBJ2-1, with 10 bases matching TRBD1. Germline V lookup: CDR1 SEHNR, CDR2 FQNEAQ (reference sequence). Germline trimming cut 4 bases from V and 5 bases from J; bases unmatched to any gene: 8. The CDR3 loop spans 16 amino acids. CDR3 in amino acids: CASSYGQGVWNNEQFF. The CDR3 region has the DNA TGTGCCAGCAGCTACGGACAGGGGGTGTGGAACAATGAGCAGTTCTTC.

This clone is medium-sized in the sample. This sequence joins TRBV4-1 and TRBJ2-5; D call uncertain. V was trimmed by 3 bases and J by 2 bases, leaving 13 bases between them. Germline V gene lookup returns CDR1 MGHRA and CDR2 YSYEKL. The CDR3 extends over 15 amino acids. For the CDR3, the DNA is TGCGCCAGCAGCCACTCCTATGAGCCGCAAGAGACCCAGTACTTC. Translating it yields CASSHSYEPQETQYF.

This clone came up a few times. V usage is TRBV9 and J usage is TRBJ1-5; tentatively, D is TRBD1 (6 bases). The germline CDR1 and CDR2 sequences are SGDLS and YYNGEE. The CDR3 covers 14 residues. V was trimmed by 4 bases and J by 1 base, leaving 9 bases between them. This CDR3 is CASSTGQSNQPQHF. As DNA, the CDR3 is TGTGCCAGCAGCACTGGACAGAGCAATCAGCCCCAGCATTTT.

The DNA for the CDR3 is TGTGCCAGCAGCGTAGCCGGGACAGATAACAATGAGCAGTTCTTC. Translation: CASSVAGTDNNEQFF. The chain has TRBV9 and TRBJ2-1; TRBD1 agrees at 7 bases. The CDR3 runs 15 residues. V trimming: 0 bases; J trimming: 5 bases; junction bases outside the gene matches: 5. Germline CDR1 and CDR2: SGDLS and YYNGEE.

The gene calls are TRBV9 and TRBJ2-5; TRBD2 aligns across 8 bases. This CDR3 is 14 amino acids long. Germline V gene sequence: CDR1 SGDLS, CDR2 YYNGEE. J gave up 7 bases and V 3 bases, and 8 bases lay outside the gene matches. The CDR3 region has the DNA TGTGCCAGCAGCGAGGGGGGGGCGGGGGGGACCCAGTACTTC. The encoded protein is CASSEGGAGGTQYF.

The V and J genes are TRBV27 and TRBJ2-4; D gene ambiguous. The V end was cut by 1 base, the J end by 8 bases, with 9 bases between. The CDR3 has 13 amino acids. Per the germline V gene, CDR1 is MNHEY and CDR2 is SMNVEV (reference sequence). CDR3 protein: CASSLFYADIQYF. DNA of the CDR3: TGTGCCAGCAGTTTATTCTACGCGGACATTCAGTACTTC.

Only a few counts were recorded for this clone. V usage is TRBV7-9 and J usage is TRBJ1-4; 11 positions agree with TRBD1. Germline-derived CDR1 and CDR2 are SEHNR and FQNEAQ (reference sequence). This CDR3 comprises 14 residues. V gave up 5 bases and J gave up 10 bases; unmatched junction bases: 6. The CDR3 reads CASSPGTGGGKLFF. In nucleotides, the CDR3 is TGTGCCAGCAGCCCCGGGACAGGGGGAGGAAAACTGTTTTTT.

V usage is TRBV5-6 and J usage is TRBJ1-2, with D possibly being TRBD1 (6 bases). V was trimmed by 1 base and J by 5 bases, leaving 24 bases between them. The CDR3 length is 18 residues. Germline CDR1 and CDR2: SGHDT and YYEEEE. In nucleotides, the CDR3 is TGTGCCAGCAGCTTGAGGCTATTATCGGGCAGGGGCTTGTATGGCTACACCTTC. This sequence encodes CASSLRLLSGRGLYGYTF.